Listed here are 27 T cell receptor beta chains from one sample, sequenced in a study of blood T cell repertoires in COVID-19. The protocol was immunoSEQ multiplex PCR, while the TCRdb copy is restricted to in-frame clones and leaves out a portion. The sample includes approximately 150,000 clones, 80% to 90% of them seen just once. Sequenced sample: peripheral blood. These receptor sequences come from a man in his 70s with acute or convalescent COVID-19.

This clone was counted between two and nine times. This chain connects TRBV7-3 to TRBJ2-3, with 9 bases identical to TRBD2. The CDR3 is 16 residues long. Germline V CDR1 and CDR2: SGHTA, FQGTGA. Losses at the gene ends were 2 bases for V and 11 bases for J; bases not matched to a gene: 14. In DNA, the CDR3 is TGTGCCAGCAGCTTAGGAGGGGCGGCTAGCGGGAAGGTGCAGTATTTT. It yields the protein CASSLGGAASGKVQYF.

This clone was observed a few times. V gene TRBV11-2 combines with J gene TRBJ2-7, with 11 bases identical to TRBD2. The CDR3 spans 15 residues. Looked up from germline, CDR1 is SGHAT and CDR2 is FQNNGV. Trimming cost V 6 bases and J 2 bases; bases outside gene matches: 6. CDR3 sequence (DNA): TGTGCCAGCAGACCCGGGACTAGCGGTGCCTACGAGCAGTACTTC. Translation gives CASRPGTSGAYEQYF.

This chain connects TRBV4-2 to TRBJ2-7, with D tentatively TRBD2 (5 bases). Germline lookup yields CDR1 LGHNA and CDR2 YNFKEQ. The CDR3 runs 14 residues. V lost 4 bases, J lost 0 bases, and 10 bases lay in between. The CDR3 reads CASSLRTLSYEQYF. The CDR3 region has the DNA TGTGCCAGCAGCCTCCGGACTCTCTCCTACGAGCAGTACTTC.

This clone came up a few times. CDR3 nucleotide sequence: TGTGCCAGCAGTTTATCCAGGGGGCTAATTAACGATGAGCAGTTCTTC. It specifies CASSLSRGLINDEQFF. The rearrangement joins TRBV27 to TRBJ2-1; 8 bases map to TRBD1. Trimming cost V 0 bases and J 8 bases; bases outside gene matches: 9. The germline gives CDR1 MNHEY, CDR2 SMNVEV (reference sequence). This CDR3 is built from 16 residues.

This chain links TRBV7-8 with TRBJ2-1; TRBD2 agrees at 7 bases. CDR1 SGHVS and CDR2 FQNEAQ come from the germline V gene. The V gene end was trimmed by 5 bases and the J gene end by 1 base; junction bases not matched to a gene: 8. The CDR3 runs 16 residues. The CDR3 loop is CASSPKTSRSYNEQFF. The CDR3 coding sequence is TGTGCCAGCAGCCCCAAGACTAGCCGGTCCTACAATGAGCAGTTCTTC. The variable domain in full, completed from reference TRBV7-8 and TRBJ2-1, reads GAGVSQSPRYKVAKRGQDVALRCDPISGHVSLFWYQQALGQGPEFLTYFQNEAQLDKSGLPSDRFFAERPEGSVSTLKIQRTQQEDSAVYLCASSPKTSRSYNEQFFGPGTRLTVL.

The chain employs TRBV9 and TRBJ2-1; 11 positions agree with TRBD2. Looked up from germline, CDR1 is SGDLS and CDR2 is YYNGEE. This CDR3 has 17 amino acids. The V gene end was trimmed by 2 bases and the J gene end by 0 bases; junction bases not matched to a gene: 4. The CDR3 is CASSVSTSGVSYNEQFF. For the CDR3, the DNA is TGTGCCAGCAGCGTTTCGACTAGCGGGGTCTCCTACAATGAGCAGTTCTTC.

The chain couples TRBV6-5 to TRBJ2-7, with 11 bases matching TRBD2. CDR1 and CDR2 (germline): MNHEY, SVGAGI. V shed 1 base and J 11 bases; nucleotides not matched to a gene: 4. There are 13 residues in the CDR3. As DNA, the CDR3 is TGTGCCAGCAGTTACTTTACTAGCGGGAGAGAGTACTTC. Translating it yields CASSYFTSGREYF.

The chain links TRBV11-3 to TRBJ2-5; 7 bases match TRBD1. The CDR3 runs to 16 residues. Germline CDR1 reads SGHNT; CDR2 reads YENEEA. V was pared by 2 bases and J by 2 bases, with 8 bases of the junction left unmatched. The CDR3 DNA sequence: TGTGCCAGCAGCTTATCCAGGGGGTCAGGGCAAGAGACCCAGTACTTC. Protein sequence: CASSLSRGSGQETQYF.

There are a few counts of this clone. The V call is TRBV18, the J call TRBJ2-7; D is ambiguous. The CDR3 has 15 amino acids. Between the trimmed V and J ends, which lost 1 base and 0 bases, there was a span of 10 bases. Germline V gene data show CDR1 as KGHSH and CDR2 as LQKENI. The CDR3 coding sequence is TGTGCCAGCTCACCACGAAGAGACACCTCCTACGAGCAGTACTTC. Amino acid sequence: CASSPRRDTSYEQYF.

This rearrangement joins TRBV10-1 to TRBJ1-5, with 7 positions matching TRBD1. V was clipped by 10 bases and J by 7 bases; unmatched bases: 4. CDR3 length: 11 residues. Germline V gives CDR1 WNHNN, CDR2 SYGVQD (reference sequence). The CDR3 DNA follows: TGCGCCAAAACAGGGGCCCAGCCCCAGCATTTT. It codes for CAKTGAQPQHF.

This clone was observed a few times. Sequence at one end of the junction differs from germline and may be a read error. This chain links TRBV6-5 with TRBJ1-3; no definite D call. The CDR3 spans 12 residues. In germline, CDR1 is MNHEY, CDR2 SVGAGI. The CDR3 region has the DNA TGTGCCAGCATTCCCTTCGCCACAACCATCTTTTTT. The encoded protein is CASIPFATTIFF.

The sample holds a few counts of this clone. The chain recombines TRBV19 with TRBJ2-3; 9 bases line up with TRBD1. Trimming cost V 5 bases and J 0 bases; bases outside gene matches: 3. Germline V gene sequence: CDR1 LNHDA, CDR2 SQIVND (reference sequence). This CDR3 contains 15 residues. The DNA for the CDR3 is TGTGCCAGTAGTCGGGACAGGGACAGCACAGATACGCAGTATTTT. The encoded protein is CASSRDRDSTDTQYF.

This clone came up a few times. The CDR3, as DNA: TGTGCCAGCAGCTTAGCGTCAGGGGGATCCTCACCCCTCCACTTT. It encodes CASSLASGGSSPLHF. The gene calls are TRBV7-9 and TRBJ1-6, with 7 bases aligning to TRBD1. The CDR3 loop spans 15 amino acids. CDR1 is SEHNR and CDR2 is FQNEAQ in the germline V gene (reference sequence). V gave up 0 bases and J gave up 10 bases; unmatched junction bases: 6. The variable domain in full, completed from reference TRBV7-9 and TRBJ1-6, reads DTGVSQNPRHKITKRGQNVTFRCDPISEHNRLYWYRQTLGQGPEFLTYFQNEAQLEKSRLLSDRFSAERPKGSFSTLEIQRTEQGDSAMYLCASSLASGGSSPLHFGNGTRLTVT.

DNA of the CDR3: TGTGCCAGCAGCTTGGCGGTGGGAACTAGCGGGAGATCCTACGAGCAGTACTTC. Translated, it gives CASSLAVGTSGRSYEQYF. V is TRBV5-6 and J is TRBJ2-7, with 11 positions matching TRBD2. Germline V gene sequence: CDR1 SGHDT, CDR2 YYEEEE. The CDR3 has 18 residues. The junction had 9 bases not matched to a gene; V was cut back by 0 bases and J by 1 base.

This clone was observed a single time. V gene TRBV3-1 (or the pseudogene TRBV3-2) combines with J gene TRBJ2-7, with D perhaps TRBD1 (5 bases). The CDR3 loop spans 13 amino acids. Deletions cut 1 base from V and 7 bases from J, with 11 bases between. Germline CDR1 LGHDT, CDR2 YNNKEL (reference sequence). CDR3 amino acids: CASSQGARQEQYF. CDR3 DNA sequence: TGTGCCAGCAGCCAAGGTGCCCGACAGGAGCAGTACTTC.

The J gene is TRBJ2-5, the V gene TRBV9; a weak D match, TRBD2 (6 bases). The length of the CDR3 is 13 residues. CDR1 and CDR2 from the germline V gene are SGDLS and YYNGEE. V lost 4 bases to trimming and J lost 9 bases, with 16 bases between them. DNA of the CDR3: TGTGCCAGCAGCCCCTGGACGGGCGGGGCCCAGTACTTC. It specifies CASSPWTGGAQYF.

The V and J genes are TRBV4-1 and TRBJ2-5, with 7 bases that match TRBD2. The CDR3 has 16 residues. CDR1 is MGHRA and CDR2 is YSYEKL in the germline V gene. Unmatched junction bases numbered 9, after V lost 0 bases and J lost 5 bases. CDR3 region: CASSQDRAGVFETQYF. The DNA for the CDR3 is TGCGCCAGCAGCCAAGACCGGGCGGGAGTATTCGAGACCCAGTACTTC.

This clone is a singleton in its sample. For the CDR3, the DNA is TGTGCCAGCAGCTCCCGGGACAATAATAATTCACCCCTCCACTTT. It translates to CASSSRDNNNSPLHF. This chain uses TRBV7-2 with TRBJ1-6, with D possibly matching TRBD1 (6 bases). CDR3 size: 15 residues. V was cut by 4 bases and J by 5 bases, with 12 bases left in between. Germline V gene data show CDR1 as SGHTA and CDR2 as FQGNSA.

The J gene is TRBJ1-1, the V gene TRBV18, with D tentatively TRBD1 (6 bases). This CDR3 is built from 14 residues. Germline CDR1 reads KGHSH; CDR2 reads LQKENI. V was trimmed by 3 bases and J by 0 bases, leaving 8 bases between them. The CDR3 spells CASSPQGMNTEAFF. The CDR3 nucleotides read TGTGCCAGCTCACCTCAGGGGATGAACACTGAAGCTTTCTTT.

The V call is TRBV7-2, the J call TRBJ1-1; D gene uncertain. This CDR3 region has 14 residues. Germline CDR1 is SGHTA and CDR2 is FQGNSA. V was cut by 5 bases and J by 5 bases, with 15 bases left in between. Here the CDR3 reads CASSESSGGTEAFF. The CDR3 DNA reads as TGTGCCAGCAGCGAAAGCTCGGGAGGAACTGAAGCTTTCTTT. The full variable domain, with the rest looked up from reference TRBV7-2 and TRBJ1-1, is GAGVSQSPSNKVTEKGKDVELRCDPISGHTALYWYRQSLGQGLEFLIYFQGNSAPDKSGLPSDRFSAERTGGSVSTLTIQRTQQEDSAVYLCASSESSGGTEAFFGQGTRLTVV.

The CDR3 nucleotides are TGTGCCAGCAGCTTAGTTAGCGGGAGGAGAGAGACCCAGTACTTC. Translation gives CASSLVSGRRETQYF. This chain links TRBV11-2 with TRBJ2-5, with 10 positions matching TRBD2. This CDR3 region has 15 residues. The V segment lost 1 base and the J segment 4 bases; nucleotides outside the gene matches: 3. From germline, CDR1 is SGHAT and CDR2 FQNNGV.

V and J are TRBV18 and TRBJ2-1, with TRBD2 matching over 8 bases. In germline, CDR1 is KGHSH, CDR2 LQKENI. The CDR3 runs 15 residues. V dropped 2 bases and J dropped 4; count of bases not matched to a gene: 4. The CDR3 loop is CASSPLVAGYNEQFF. The CDR3 DNA is TGTGCCAGCTCACCATTAGTAGCGGGGTACAATGAGCAGTTCTTC.

The chain uses TRBV6-4 and TRBJ2-1, with 14 bases that match TRBD2. Germline V lookup: CDR1 MRHNA, CDR2 SNTAGT. The V segment lost 4 bases and the J segment 8 bases; nucleotides outside the gene matches: 13. The CDR3 has 18 residues. In DNA form, the CDR3 reads TGTGCCAGCAGTGCAGTTCCCCGACTAGCGGGAGGGCCCTATGAGCAGTTCTTC. The encoded protein is CASSAVPRLAGGPYEQFF.

V and J are TRBV29-1 and TRBJ2-7, with D tentatively TRBD1 (6 bases). V lost 3 bases and J lost 4, with 7 bases in between. This CDR3 contains 11 residues. CDR1 is SQVTM and CDR2 is ANQGSEA in the germline V gene. DNA of the CDR3: TGCAGCGTTGAGGACAGTTACGAGCAGTACTTC. Its protein product is CSVEDSYEQYF.

The rearrangement links TRBV2 to TRBJ1-1; tentative D call: TRBD1 (5 bases). The germline V gene encodes CDR1 SNHLY and CDR2 FYNNEI. This CDR3 has 15 amino acids. V was cut by 6 bases and J by 5 bases, with 19 bases left in between. CDR3 bases: TGTGCCAGCAGGACGGGGGTGACGGCGGGAACTGAAGCTTTCTTT. Protein: CASRTGVTAGTEAFF.

Turning to this clone: The sample contains more than one DNA sequence encoding this CDR3. The V call is TRBV19, the J call TRBJ2-2, with D perhaps TRBD2 (6 bases). Per germline, CDR1 LNHDA and CDR2 SQIVND (reference sequence). The CDR3 is made up of 15 amino acids. V lost 3 bases and J 3 bases, leaving 11 bases between the germline ends. CDR3 protein: CASSIGGSDTGELFF. The CDR3 DNA follows: TGTGCCAGTAGTATTGGGGGGAGTGACACCGGGGAGCTGTTTTTT.

V is TRBV5-4 and J is TRBJ1-3; 9 nucleotides match TRBD1. CDR1 is SGHNT, CDR2 YYREEE, per germline (reference sequence). This CDR3 spans 17 amino acids. V was clipped by 2 bases and J by 2 bases; unmatched bases: 8. The CDR3 bases are TGTGCCAGCAGCTTCTCTACAGGGGGCACTGCTGGAAACACCATATATTTT. It encodes CASSFSTGGTAGNTIYF.